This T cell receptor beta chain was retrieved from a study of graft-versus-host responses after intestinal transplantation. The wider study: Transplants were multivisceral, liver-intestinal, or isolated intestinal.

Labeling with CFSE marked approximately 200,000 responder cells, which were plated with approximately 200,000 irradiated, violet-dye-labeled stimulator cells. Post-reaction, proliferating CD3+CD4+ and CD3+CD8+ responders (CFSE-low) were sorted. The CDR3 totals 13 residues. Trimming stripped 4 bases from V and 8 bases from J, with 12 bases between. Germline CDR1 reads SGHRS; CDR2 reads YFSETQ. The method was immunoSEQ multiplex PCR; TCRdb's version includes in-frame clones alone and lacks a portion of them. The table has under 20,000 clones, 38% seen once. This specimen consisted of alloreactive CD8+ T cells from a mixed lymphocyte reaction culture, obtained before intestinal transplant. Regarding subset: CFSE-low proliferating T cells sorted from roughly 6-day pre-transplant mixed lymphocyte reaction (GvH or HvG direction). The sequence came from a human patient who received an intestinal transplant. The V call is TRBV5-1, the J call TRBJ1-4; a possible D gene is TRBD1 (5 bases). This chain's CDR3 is CASSGSGYEKLFF. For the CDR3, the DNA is TGCGCCAGCAGCGGTTCAGGGTACGAAAAACTGTTTTTT.